This T cell receptor beta chain comes out of a study of blood T cell repertoires in COVID-19 (dated by TCRdb to about 2020). In terms of the full investigation: The collaborator samples originated in the United States, Italy and Spain and spanned the acute and convalescent phases of COVID-19. The material from the prospective study consisted of cDNA or gDNA derived from T cells, B-cell-depleted T cells, or PBMCs. The dataset comprised deeply sampled blood TCRbeta repertoires from subjects exposed to, actively infected with, or recovered from COVID-19. A freely available public database, intended as a resource for researchers studying the immune response to SARS-CoV-2, is where the repertoires were released. Samples came from the ongoing ImmuneRACE study (first 160 participants) plus 1,254 subjects from 6 global collaborators. The sample metadata nearly always contained a de-identified subject ID, COVID-19 status, age in years and sex. Where available, HLA class I and class II types were taken from metadata supplied by the sample provider and were not determined by assay-based typing. Findings and caveats that apply to the study as a whole: The quantity of clinical and demographic metadata differed by source and by participant and was supplied without curation.

TCRbeta CDR3 regions were amplified from genomic DNA using the immunoSEQ Assay, a bias-controlled multiplex PCR. The authors processed their data as follows. The number of nucleated cells in each sample was estimated by amplification of reference gene primers within the assay. To quantify the absolute abundance of each unique TCRbeta CDR3 rearrangement, sequence reads were collapsed and filtered. For each sample, productive Simpson clonality was calculated as the square root of Simpson's diversity index over productive rearrangements. TCRdb retrieved this table from immuneACCESS and kept in-frame rearrangements only. Not all clones are present; in checked studies, unresolved V genes account for under half, and no reason is known for the remainder. Clone size and the V and J calls come from that table; the DNA yielded D and trimming. The table for this sample lists hundreds of thousands of clones; roughly 84% of them were counted only once. The ten top clones hold just under 3% of the sample.

A note on this clone: Its antigen has not been determined. No qualities accompany the bases; no much larger clone lies one base away.

Enrolling through a virtual design, the prospective study's participants ranged in age from roughly 18 to 95 years and lived across roughly 24 United States geographic areas. In the prospective study, cohorts were assigned on the basis of participant-reported clinical history obtained from a screening survey and a study questionnaire. Recovered participants in ImmuneRACE Cohort 3 were defined as having two consecutive negative NP/OP PCR tests, clearance from a healthcare professional, or resolution of symptoms. Mobile phlebotomists in the prospective study collected whole blood, serum and a nasopharyngeal or oropharyngeal swab from every participant. Additional blood draws and questionnaires over an approximately two-month period could optionally be provided by prospective study participants. Prospective study blood samples were shipped either frozen or at room temperature before DNA extraction.

V is cut back by 5 bases and J by 8 bases, with 8 bases in the junction unmatched. Reading the germline V gene (reference sequence) gives CDR1 SEHNR and CDR2 FQNEAQ. The CDR3 spans 14 residues, from the cysteine through the phenylalanine. Only the CDR3 region is kept as DNA, spanning 42 bases read in frame from base 1. Sequencing was performed on PBMCs or T cells enriched from blood (not recorded which). The chain was built from TRBV7-9 and TRBJ2-5, with 10 bases aligning to TRBD1. The sequence came from a woman aged 25 to 45 who had recovered from COVID-19. The DNA sequence follows: TGTGCCAGCAGCACCGGGACAGGGGACGATACCCAGTACTTC. Translated, this is CASSTGTGDDTQYF. Where the CDR3 stops, the reference TRBV7-9 and TRBJ2-5 genes take over; the full variable domain is DTGVSQNPRHKITKRGQNVTFRCDPISEHNRLYWYRQTLGQGPEFLTYFQNEAQLEKSRLLSDRFSAERPKGSFSTLEIQRTEQGDSAMYLCASSTGTGDDTQYFGPGTRLLVL.